Below, 9 T cell receptor beta chains from the same sample are listed, as sequenced in a study of T cell responses to AZD1222 COVID-19 vaccine. Using immunoSEQ multiplex PCR, the repertoire was profiled, and TCRdb retains in-frame clones only, with some absent. The top ten clones hold roughly 1.6% of a sample with roughly 140,000 clones, 90% of them seen once. The sample here was peripheral blood, taken 28 days after the second AZD1222 dose. The receptor set was obtained from an adult who received the AZD1222 COVID-19 vaccine.

The chain combines TRBV9 with TRBJ1-3; tentative D call: TRBD1 (5 bases). Trimming took off 3 bases at V and 2 bases at J, with 12 bases between the two ends. Looked up from germline, CDR1 is SGDLS and CDR2 is YYNGEE. The CDR3 spans 15 residues. The DNA for the CDR3 is TGTGCCAGCAGCGCCCAAGACAGTACTGGAAACACCATATATTTT. Translating gives CASSAQDSTGNTIYF.

The gene calls are TRBV25-1 and TRBJ1-5; TRBD1 aligns across 7 bases. The J segment lost 5 bases and the V segment lost 3 bases, leaving 4 bases of the junction unmatched. Germline V gives CDR1 MGHDK, CDR2 SYGVNS. The CDR3 consists of 14 residues. CDR3 in amino acids: CASSEYRGDQPQHF. The CDR3 region has the DNA TGTGCCAGCAGTGAGTACAGGGGAGATCAGCCCCAGCATTTT.

The genes are TRBV5-4 and TRBJ1-6; no reliable D call. The V and J ends lost 3 bases and 8 bases respectively, with 9 bases between them. The length of the CDR3 is 13 residues. Per the germline V gene, CDR1 is SGHNT and CDR2 is YYREEE (reference sequence). CDR3 sequence: CASSSLTDSPLHF. Written as DNA, the CDR3 is TGTGCCAGCAGCTCCCTAACCGATTCACCCCTCCACTTT.

The chain carries TRBV7-6 and TRBJ1-5; 9 nucleotides agree with TRBD1. Germline CDR1 SGHVS, CDR2 FNYEAQ. V dropped 5 bases and J dropped 4; count of bases not matched to a gene: 3. There are 14 residues in the CDR3. CDR3 bases: TGTGCCAGCAGCCCGACAGGGGGAAATCAGCCCCAGCATTTT. Its translation: CASSPTGGNQPQHF.

This rearrangement joins TRBV5-4 to TRBJ2-7; no firm D call. V was clipped by 0 bases and J by 5 bases, with 6 bases between them. Germline loops: CDR1 SGHNT, CDR2 YYREEE (reference sequence). CDR3 length equals 12 residues. The CDR3 nucleotides read TGTGCCAGCAGCTTGGAGGCAAACGAGCAGTACTTC. It codes for CASSLEANEQYF.

The genes are TRBV10-3 and TRBJ2-3; the match to TRBD2 covers 9 bases. CDR1 ENHRY and CDR2 SYGVKD come from the germline V gene. With 0 bases clipped from V and 3 bases from J, the junction kept 4 bases outside the gene matches. The CDR3 is made up of 16 amino acids. The CDR3: CAISESGTSSTDTQYF. The CDR3 coding sequence is TGTGCCATCAGTGAGTCAGGGACTAGCAGTACAGATACGCAGTATTTT.

This clone was picked up one time. The chain employs TRBV6-6 and TRBJ2-7, with unresolved D. Germline V gene sequence: CDR1 MNHNY, CDR2 SVGAGI (reference sequence). Trimming took 7 bases from V and 3 from J, leaving 7 bases between them. The CDR3 totals 11 residues. The CDR3 bases are TGTGCCAGCACCGCAGACTACGAGCAGTACTTC. Protein product: CASTADYEQYF.

The V gene is TRBV5-1, the J gene TRBJ1-1; no firm D call. The germline CDR1 and CDR2 sequences are SGHRS and YFSETQ. The V end was cut by 0 bases, the J end by 1 base, with 10 bases between. CDR3 length equals 15 residues. CDR3 in amino acids: CASSLVRDANTEAFF. The DNA for the CDR3 is TGCGCCAGCAGCTTGGTGAGGGATGCGAACACTGAAGCTTTCTTT.

This clone showed up just once. The rearrangement uses TRBV19 and TRBJ1-5; possible D gene TRBD1, 6 bases. V lost 6 bases and J lost 3, with 15 bases in between. CDR3 length equals 15 residues. Looked up from germline, CDR1 is LNHDA and CDR2 is SQIVND (reference sequence). The CDR3 DNA reads TGTGCCAGTAGCCTTCAGGGACATGACAATCAGCCCCAGCATTTT. This translates into CASSLQGHDNQPQHF.